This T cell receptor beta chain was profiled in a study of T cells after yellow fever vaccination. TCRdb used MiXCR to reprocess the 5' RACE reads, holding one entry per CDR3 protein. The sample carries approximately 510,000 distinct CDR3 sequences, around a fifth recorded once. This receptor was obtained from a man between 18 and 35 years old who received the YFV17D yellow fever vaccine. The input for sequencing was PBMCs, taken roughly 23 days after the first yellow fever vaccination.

CDR3 in amino acids: CSARDSRAQETQYF. In DNA, the CDR3 is TGCAGTGCTAGAGATTCCCGGGCCCAAGAGACCCAGTACTTC. The V and J genes are TRBV20-1 and TRBJ2-5; the D is unclear. The V end was cut by 0 bases, the J end by 1 base, with 9 bases between. The CDR3 has 14 amino acids. Germline V gene data show CDR1 as DFQATT and CDR2 as SNEGSKA (reference sequence).